The subject of this entry is one TCR beta chain. Its matching antigen is unknown. This sample's treatment: 19 received Ad26.COV2.S at low or high dose, single or two shots; about 5 received placebo; per-sample allocation not given. At day 63 after the first vaccine or placebo injection, samples were drawn. This sample stems from a study of Ad26.COV2.S vaccination and SARS-CoV-2 variants. Overall study: Into the muscle, Ad26.COV2.S was dosed once or twice, 56 days apart.

The study, taken as a whole, reports: Possibly, TCR breadth and depth analyses underestimated total T cell responses.

Sequencing used immunoSEQ multiplex PCR; TCRdb keeps in-frame clones, though not all of them. The top ten clones hold roughly 3.2% of a sample with about 390,000 clones, 75% to 90% of them seen once. The CDR3 runs to 14 residues. Trimming removed 6 bases at V and 4 bases at J, with 15 bases between. CDR1 is MNHEY and CDR2 is SMNVEV in the germline V gene (reference sequence). The clonotype was recovered from a person aged 18-60 years who received the Ad26.COV2.S COVID-19 vaccine or a placebo. The source was peripheral blood, collected in a trial of Ad26.COV2.S vaccine versus placebo. The V and J genes are TRBV27 and TRBJ1-1; D not resolved. The CDR3 bases are TGTGCCAGCAGATTAAAGACGCGGGGCACTGAAGCTTTCTTT. As protein: CASRLKTRGTEAFF.